Below are 9 T cell receptor beta chains sequenced from a single sample in a study of graft-versus-host responses after intestinal transplantation. Antigens of these TCRs are unknown. Data came from immunoSEQ multiplex PCR; TCRdb stores just in-frame clones and leaves some out. Among 96,000 or so clones listed, 92% were seen once. The source material was unstimulated CD4+ T cells sorted from spleen or lymph node cells, sampled before intestinal transplant. The source of these receptors is a human donor who received an intestinal transplant.

This chain joins TRBV4-2 and TRBJ2-1, with 7 bases lining up with TRBD1. The germline V gene encodes CDR1 LGHNA and CDR2 YNFKEQ. Germline trimming cut 0 bases from V and 6 bases from J; bases unmatched to any gene: 17. The CDR3 length is 19 residues. The DNA for the CDR3 is TGTGCCAGCAGCCAAGAACCACCCCCCAGACAGGGCAATGGCAATGAGCAGTTCTTC. Translated, it gives CASSQEPPPRQGNGNEQFF.

The V call is TRBV4-1, the J call TRBJ1-2, with 7 bases matching TRBD1. Per the germline V gene, CDR1 is MGHRA and CDR2 is YSYEKL. The CDR3 runs to 17 residues. Trimming at V came to 2 bases and at J to 3 bases, leaving 12 bases not matched to a gene. The CDR3 DNA sequence: TGCGCCAGCAGCCAATTTCGGACAGGAGAAAAGGACTATGGCTACACCTTC. Translated, it gives CASSQFRTGEKDYGYTF.

The chain combines TRBV4-3 with TRBJ1-2; the D gene is possibly TRBD1 (5 bases). V lost 1 base to trimming and J lost 2 bases, with 11 bases between them. The length of the CDR3 is 15 residues. Germline CDR1 LGHNA, CDR2 YSLEER. The CDR3 loop reads CASSQAGRQNYGYTF. The CDR3, as DNA: TGCGCCAGCAGCCAAGCGGGCAGACAGAACTATGGCTACACCTTC.

This chain uses TRBV6-5 with TRBJ2-1; unclear D gene. Trimming shortened V by 2 bases and J by 0 bases, and 5 bases separated the two germline ends. Per germline, CDR1 MNHEY and CDR2 SVGAGI. The CDR3 has 14 residues. The CDR3 reads CASSYPNSYNEQFF. CDR3 DNA: TGTGCCAGCAGTTACCCCAACTCCTACAATGAGCAGTTCTTC.

This clone was seen once. The chain is built from TRBV30 and TRBJ1-5; tentative D call: TRBD1 (6 bases). The V gene's germline CDR1 is GTSNPN and CDR2 SVGIG (reference sequence). The CDR3 covers 16 residues. V dropped 0 bases and J dropped 1 base, with 13 bases sitting between them. In DNA, the CDR3 is TGTGCCTGGAGTGTACCCGGCAGGGGAAGCAATCAGCCCCAGCATTTT. Translated, it gives CAWSVPGRGSNQPQHF.

J is TRBJ1-1 and V is TRBV5-1; 8 nucleotides line up with TRBD1. The CDR3 sequence is 15 residues long. J gave up 0 bases and V 4 bases, and 5 bases lay outside the gene matches. Germline V gene lookup returns CDR1 SGHRS and CDR2 YFSETQ. CDR3 sequence (DNA): TGCGCCAGCAGCCTAAGACAGGGGTTGAACACTGAAGCTTTCTTT. Its translation is CASSLRQGLNTEAFF.

This clone was recorded only once. V and J are TRBV5-6 and TRBJ2-5, with D uncertain. V lost 4 bases and J lost 5, with 18 bases in between. Per germline, CDR1 SGHDT and CDR2 YYEEEE. The CDR3 covers 15 residues. CDR3 bases: TGTGCCAGCAGCCGCGCATTCCCCTTTGTGGAGACCCAGTACTTC. Translated, it gives CASSRAFPFVETQYF. The entire variable domain, with the rest obtained from reference TRBV5-6 and TRBJ2-5, is as follows: DAGVTQSPTHLIKTRGQQVTLRCSPKSGHDTVSWYQQALGQGPQFIFQYYEEEERQRGNFPDRFSGHQFPNYSSELNVNALLLGDSALYLCASSRAFPFVETQYFGPGTRLLVL.

V usage is TRBV10-3 and J usage is TRBJ2-1, with 8 bases lining up with TRBD1. V shed 2 bases, J shed 10 bases, and the junction held 10 bases outside the gene matches. CDR3 length equals 15 residues. Germline CDR1 ENHRY, CDR2 SYGVKD. The CDR3 DNA follows: TGTGCCATCAGTGAGAGGACAGGACAGGGAGGAGAGCAGTTCTTC. As protein: CAISERTGQGGEQFF.

This sequence joins TRBV30 and TRBJ2-1; no firm D call. V was shortened by 1 base and J by 10 bases, with 8 bases between the two germline ends. The CDR3 extends over 11 amino acids. Per germline, CDR1 GTSNPN and CDR2 SVGIG (reference sequence). This CDR3 is CAWSGRKEQFF. CDR3 DNA: TGTGCCTGGAGTGGGCGGAAGGAGCAGTTCTTC.